The sequence of this TCR beta chain was determined in a study of blood T cells in healthy people across ages. Across the whole study: The template switching approach captured approximately one barcoded beta molecule for every two T cells. Overall study findings and caveats: Possibly, changes in expanded clonotypes were confounded because donor CMV status was unknown. Both higher diversity and more naive CD4+ cells marked long-lived donors when set against aged donors.

Remarks on this clonotype: Its cognate antigen is unknown. One end of the junction does not line up with germline, which may come from a read error.

CDR1 is SGHVS and CDR2 is FNYEAQ in the germline V gene. CDR3 length equals 14 residues. A second about 7 to 11 cycle PCR used barcoded and J-beta primers. TCRdb reprocessed the 5' RACE reads with MiXCR, giving one entry per CDR3 protein. The data show 920,000 or so distinct CDR3 sequences, around 45% seen once. Extractions gave at least 5 micrograms of total RNA per sample. Sequenced: blood. The TCR sequence derives from a woman aged 55-69 years in good health. J is TRBJ2-1 and V is TRBV7-6; D is possibly TRBD1 (5 bases). The CDR3 bases are TGTGCCAGCAGCTTAGGGGGCGTATTGGATGAGCAGTTCTTT. Encoded protein: CASSLGGVLDEQFF. Filled out from reference TRBV7-6 and TRBJ2-1, the complete variable domain reads GAGVSQSPRYKVTKRGQDVALRCDPISGHVSLYWYRQALGQGPEFLTYFNYEAQQDKSGLPNDRFSAERPEGSISTLTIQRTEQRDSAMYRCASSLGGVLDEQFFGPGTRLTVL.